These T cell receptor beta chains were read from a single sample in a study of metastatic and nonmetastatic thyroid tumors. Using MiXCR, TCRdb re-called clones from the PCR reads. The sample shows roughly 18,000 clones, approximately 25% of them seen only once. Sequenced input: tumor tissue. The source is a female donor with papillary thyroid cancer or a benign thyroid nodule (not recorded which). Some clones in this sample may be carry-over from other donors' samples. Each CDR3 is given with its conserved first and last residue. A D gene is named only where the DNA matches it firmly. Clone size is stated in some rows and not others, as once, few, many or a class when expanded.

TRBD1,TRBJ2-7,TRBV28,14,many,TGTGCCAGCACTCCTGTACAGGGGGCTCACGAGCAGTACTTC,CASTPVQGAHEQYF
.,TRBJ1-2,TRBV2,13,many,TGTGCCAGCAGTGAAGGGGGCAACTATGGCTACACCTTC,CASSEGGNYGYTF
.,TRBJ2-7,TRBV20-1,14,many,TGCAGTGCTAGAGGGAGCGGCGGATTCTACGAGCAGTACTTC,CSARGSGGFYEQYF
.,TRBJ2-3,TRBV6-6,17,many,TGTGCCAGCAGTTACCCGGCCTGGGGGGGGCCCACAGATACGCAGTATTTT,CASSYPAWGGPTDTQYF
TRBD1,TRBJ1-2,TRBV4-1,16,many,TGCGCCAGCAGCCAAGTGCTGTGGACAGGGAAGTATGGCTACACCTTC,CASSQVLWTGKYGYTF
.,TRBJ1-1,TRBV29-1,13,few,TGCAGCGTTGACCCCTGGATAAGAACTGGAGCTTTCTTT,CSVDPWIRTGAFF
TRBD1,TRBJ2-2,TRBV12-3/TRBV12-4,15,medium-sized,TGTGCCAGCAGTCCCGGACAGGGGGCTAGCGGGGAGCTGTTTTTT,CASSPGQGASGELFF
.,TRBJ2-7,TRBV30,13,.,TGTGCCTGGAGTGTATCTGGGAACTACGAGCAGTACTTC,CAWSVSGNYEQYF
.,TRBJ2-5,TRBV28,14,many,TGTGCCAGCAGTCCACCGACTAGAAGGGAGACCCAGTACTTC,CASSPPTRRETQYF
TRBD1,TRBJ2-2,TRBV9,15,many,TGTGCCAGCAGCGCAGGACAGGGGTGGAGCGGGGAGCTGTTTTTT,CASSAGQGWSGELFF
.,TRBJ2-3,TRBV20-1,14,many,TGCAGTGCTATAAGCCGGGGGCCGCTGGGTACGCAGTATTTT,CSAISRGPLGTQYF
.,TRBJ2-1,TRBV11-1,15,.,TGTGCCAGCAGCCATAGTGGGAGGTTGCGGGATAAGCAGTTCTTC,CASSHSGRLRDKQFF
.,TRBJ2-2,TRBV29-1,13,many,TGCAGCGTTCAGGGAGCGAACACCGGGGAGCTGTTTTTT,CSVQGANTGELFF
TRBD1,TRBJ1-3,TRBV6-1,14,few,TGTGCCAGCAGTAGCAGGGGGCTCGGAAACACCATATATTTT,CASSSRGLGNTIYF
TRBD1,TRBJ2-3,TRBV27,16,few,TGTGCCAGCAGTCCACAGACAGGGGTGGTCGCAGATACGCAGTATTTT,CASSPQTGVVADTQYF
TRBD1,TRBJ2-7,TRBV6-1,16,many,TGTGCCAGCAGTTGGGGACAGGGGAGTTACTCCTACGAGCAGTACTTC,CASSWGQGSYSYEQYF
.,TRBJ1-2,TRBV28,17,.,TGTGCCAGCATACCTCAGACAGGTAGATTTGCTAACTATGGCTACACCTTC,CASIPQTGRFANYGYTF
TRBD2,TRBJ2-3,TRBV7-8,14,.,TGTGCAAGCAGCTTAACGGGAGGCACAGATACGCAGTGTTTT,CASSLTGGTDTQCF
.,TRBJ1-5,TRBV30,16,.,TGTGCCTGGAGTGGGGGGACCGGGACGGCAAATCAGCCCCAGCATTTT,CAWSGGTGTANQPQHF
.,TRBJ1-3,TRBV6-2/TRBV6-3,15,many,TGTGCCAGCAGGGAACAACAGAGCTCTGGAAACACCATATATTTT,CASREQQSSGNTIYF
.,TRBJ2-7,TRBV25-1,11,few,TGTGCCAGCAGTGACTCCTACGAGCAGTACTTC,CASSDSYEQYF
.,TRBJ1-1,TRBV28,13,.,TGTGCCAGCAGTTTATATAGGGGAACTGAAGCTTTCTTT,CASSLYRGTEAFF
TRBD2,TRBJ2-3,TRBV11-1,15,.,TGTGCCAGCAGCTTGAGCGGGAGAGACACAGATACGCAGTATTTT,CASSLSGRDTDTQYF
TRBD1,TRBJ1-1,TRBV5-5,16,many,TGTGCCAGCAGCGTGGGACAGGGGAGGGTGTACACTGAAGCTTTCTTT,CASSVGQGRVYTEAFF
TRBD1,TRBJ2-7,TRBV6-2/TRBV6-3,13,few,TGTGCCAGCAGTCGAGGACAGGGTTACGAGCAGTACTTC,CASSRGQGYEQYF
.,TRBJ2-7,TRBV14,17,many,TGTGCCAGCAGCCAAAAAGGACCGTACGGAAACTCCTACGAGCAGTACTTC,CASSQKGPYGNSYEQYF
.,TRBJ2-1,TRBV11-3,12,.,TGTGCCAGCAGCTTAATGGGGGATGAGCAGTTCTTC,CASSLMGDEQFF
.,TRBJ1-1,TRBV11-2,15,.,TGTGCCAGCAGCAGTATTACAGGATTGAACACTGAAGCTTTCTTT,CASSSITGLNTEAFF
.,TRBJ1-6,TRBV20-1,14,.,TGCAGTGCTAGAGAGGGACGGGATAATTCACCCCTCCACTTT,CSAREGRDNSPLHF
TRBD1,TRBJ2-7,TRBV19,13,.,TGTGCCAGTAGCGGACAGGGCGTCCACGAGCAGTACTTC,CASSGQGVHEQYF
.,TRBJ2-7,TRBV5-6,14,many,TGTGCCAGCAGCTTCCCCGGCACCGGCGACGAGCAGTACTTC,CASSFPGTGDEQYF
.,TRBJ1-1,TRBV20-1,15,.,TGCAGTGCTAGAGTCCTCCTGGAGGTAAACACTGAAGCTTTCTTT,CSARVLLEVNTEAFF
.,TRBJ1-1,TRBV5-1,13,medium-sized,TGCGCCAGCAGGGCCGGGGGAAACACTGAAGCTTTCTTT,CASRAGGNTEAFF
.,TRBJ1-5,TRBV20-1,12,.,TGCGGCTGGGGGGAGAGCAATCAGCCCCAGCATTTT,CGWGESNQPQHF
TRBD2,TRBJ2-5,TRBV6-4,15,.,TGTGCCAGCAGCCCTGGACTAGCGGACCAAGAGACCCAGTACTTC,CASSPGLADQETQYF
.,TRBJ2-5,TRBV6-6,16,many,TGTGCCAGCAGTTACCGGTCTGGGACACTCCAAGAGACCCAGTACTTC,CASSYRSGTLQETQYF
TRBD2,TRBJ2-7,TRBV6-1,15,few,TGTGCCAGCAGTGAGGGGACTAGCGGGAGTTATGAGCAGTACTTC,CASSEGTSGSYEQYF
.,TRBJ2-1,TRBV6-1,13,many,TGTGCCAGCACGGGGAGTTGGGGCAATGAGCAGTTCTTC,CASTGSWGNEQFF
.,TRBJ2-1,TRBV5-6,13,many,TGTGCCAGCAGCGGGTTCTCCTACAATGAGCAGTTCTTC,CASSGFSYNEQFF
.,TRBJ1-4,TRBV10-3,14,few,TGTGCCATCAGAGCCGGGCTTCTCAGCGGAAAACTGTTTTTT,CAIRAGLLSGKLFF
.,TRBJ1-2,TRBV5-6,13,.,TGTGCCAGCAGCTTGTCGTCGGGGGATGGCTACACCTTC,CASSLSSGDGYTF
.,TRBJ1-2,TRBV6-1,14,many,TGTGCCAGCAGTCCCCGCGGACCGGGCTATGGCTACACCTTC,CASSPRGPGYGYTF
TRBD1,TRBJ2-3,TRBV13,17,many,TGTGCCAGCAGCAGTGGAACCGGGACAGGGGGTACAGATACGCAGTATTTT,CASSSGTGTGGTDTQYF
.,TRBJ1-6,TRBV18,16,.,TGTGCCAGCTCACCACAGGATCTGGTTGTGGAGTCACCCCTCCACTTC,CASSPQDLVVESPLHF
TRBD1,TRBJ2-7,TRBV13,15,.,TGTGCCAGCAGCGTAAGGAAGACAGGGCCGGACGAGCAGTACTTC,CASSVRKTGPDEQYF
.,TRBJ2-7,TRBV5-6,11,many,TGTGCCAGCAGCTCCTCCTACGAGCAGTACTTC,CASSSSYEQYF